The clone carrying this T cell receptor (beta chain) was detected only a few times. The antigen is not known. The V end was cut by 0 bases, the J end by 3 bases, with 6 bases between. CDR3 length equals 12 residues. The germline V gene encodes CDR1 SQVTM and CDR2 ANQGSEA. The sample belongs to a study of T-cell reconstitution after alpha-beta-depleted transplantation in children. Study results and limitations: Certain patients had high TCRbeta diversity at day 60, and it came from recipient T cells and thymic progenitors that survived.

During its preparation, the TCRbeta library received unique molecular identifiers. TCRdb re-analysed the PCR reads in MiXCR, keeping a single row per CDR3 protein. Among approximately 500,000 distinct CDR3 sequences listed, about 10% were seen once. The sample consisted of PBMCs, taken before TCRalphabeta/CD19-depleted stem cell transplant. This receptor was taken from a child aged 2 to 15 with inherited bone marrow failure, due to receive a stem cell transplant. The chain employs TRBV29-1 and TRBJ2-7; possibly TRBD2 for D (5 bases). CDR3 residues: CSVEDAGYEQYF. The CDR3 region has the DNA TGCAGCGTTGAAGATGCGGGCTACGAGCAGTACTTC.